The 24 T cell receptor beta chains below come from one sample, sequenced in a study of cytomegalovirus exposure and HLA in healthy donors. Amplification used 60 Vbeta primers and 13 Jbeta primers. Assay used: immunoSEQ multiplex PCR; TCRdb lists only in-frame clones, some missing. The sample spans tens of thousands of clones; the ten largest clones claim approximately 11%. The sample taken for sequencing was PBMCs. The receptor set was obtained from a woman aged 45-65 years in good health and CMV-seropositive.

The V and J genes are TRBV5-6 and TRBJ2-2; 10 bases fit TRBD2. The CDR3 extends over 18 amino acids. The germline gives CDR1 SGHDT, CDR2 YYEEEE. The J segment lost 1 base and the V segment lost 4 bases, leaving 10 bases of the junction unmatched. CDR3 sequence: CASSHRTSGIMNTGELFF. The DNA of the CDR3 is TGTGCCAGCAGCCACCGGACTAGCGGTATAATGAACACCGGGGAGCTGTTTTTT. Full variable domain (rest looked up from reference TRBV5-6 and TRBJ2-2): DAGVTQSPTHLIKTRGQQVTLRCSPKSGHDTVSWYQQALGQGPQFIFQYYEEEERQRGNFPDRFSGHQFPNYSSELNVNALLLGDSALYLCASSHRTSGIMNTGELFFGEGSRLTVL.

The V gene is TRBV29-1, the J gene TRBJ2-5, with 7 nucleotides matching TRBD2. Germline V lookup: CDR1 SQVTM, CDR2 ANQGSEA. J lost 4 bases, V lost 1 base, and 9 bases had no gene match. The CDR3 consists of 15 residues. The CDR3 here is CSVEARTSLRETQYF. The CDR3 DNA is TGCAGCGTTGAAGCCCGGACTAGTCTTAGAGAGACCCAGTACTTC.

The J gene is TRBJ2-4, the V gene TRBV7-9; 8 bases map to TRBD1. The CDR3 sequence is 16 residues long. V dropped 5 bases and J dropped 0; count of bases not matched to a gene: 6. CDR1 is SEHNR and CDR2 is FQNEAQ in the germline V gene (reference sequence). The CDR3: CASSTGQGQAKNIQYF. For the CDR3, the DNA is TGTGCCAGCAGCACCGGACAGGGTCAAGCCAAAAACATTCAGTACTTC.

The chain recombines TRBV13 with TRBJ1-6, with 7 bases lining up with TRBD1. Losses at the gene ends were 7 bases for V and 8 bases for J; bases not matched to a gene: 11. The CDR3 length is 15 residues. Germline V gene data show CDR1 as PRHDT and CDR2 as FYEKMQ (reference sequence). CDR3 DNA sequence: TGTGCCAGCACCGTCGGCAGGGGGATCTATTCACCCCTCCACTTT. Its protein product is CASTVGRGIYSPLHF.

The J gene is TRBJ1-5, the V gene TRBV10-2; D ambiguous. V gave up 3 bases and J gave up 2 bases, with 5 bases separating them. This CDR3 has 13 amino acids. The germline gives CDR1 WSHSY, CDR2 SAAADI. CDR3 sequence: CASSDSGNQPQHF. In DNA, the CDR3 is TGCGCCAGCAGTGATTCGGGCAATCAGCCCCAGCATTTT.

The rearrangement links TRBV18 to TRBJ2-5; 10 bases match TRBD2. The V segment lost 5 bases and the J segment 5 bases; nucleotides outside the gene matches: 2. The germline V gene has CDR1 KGHSH and CDR2 LQKENI. This CDR3 is built from 13 residues. The CDR3 is CASSGTSVETQYF. The CDR3 DNA follows: TGTGCCAGCTCAGGGACTAGCGTGGAGACCCAGTACTTC. The complete variable domain, with remaining parts taken from reference TRBV18 and TRBJ2-5, reads NAGVMQNPRHLVRRRGQEARLRCSPMKGHSHVYWYRQLPEEGLKFMVYLQKENIIDESGMPKERFSAEFPKEGPSILRIQQVVRGDSAAYFCASSGTSVETQYFGPGTRLLVL.

The chain recombines TRBV6-5 with TRBJ1-4; possibly TRBD1 for D (6 bases). Trimming stripped 1 base from V and 3 bases from J, with 12 bases between. The CDR3 consists of 16 residues. Per germline, CDR1 MNHEY and CDR2 SVGAGI. This CDR3 is CASSYYMDRANEKLFF. The CDR3 region has the DNA TGTGCCAGCAGTTACTATATGGACAGAGCTAATGAAAAACTGTTTTTT.

This chain connects TRBV19 to TRBJ2-7; D perhaps matches TRBD1 (6 bases). V was cut by 8 bases and J by 2 bases, with 10 bases left in between. This CDR3 has 12 amino acids. Germline CDR1 LNHDA, CDR2 SQIVND (reference sequence). The CDR3 reads CASSRTAYEQYF. The CDR3 region has the DNA TGTGCCAGTTCGAGGACAGCCTACGAGCAGTACTTC.

The chain links TRBV6-1 to TRBJ1-5; 8 nucleotides line up with TRBD1. CDR3 size: 15 residues. Losses at the gene ends were 6 bases for V and 2 bases for J; bases not matched to a gene: 6. The germline CDR1 and CDR2 sequences are MNHNS and SASEGT. As DNA, the CDR3 is TGTGCCAGCAGGGGTGACAGGGGTGGCAATCAGCCCCAGCATTTT. It translates to CASRGDRGGNQPQHF.

The chain uses TRBV19 and TRBJ2-1; D possibly corresponds to TRBD2 (6 bases). Germline V gene data show CDR1 as LNHDA and CDR2 as SQIVND (reference sequence). The CDR3 loop spans 13 amino acids. The V end was cut by 6 bases, the J end by 4 bases, with 10 bases between. CDR3 protein: CASSRDFYNEQFF. The CDR3, as DNA: TGTGCCAGTAGCCGGGACTTTTACAATGAGCAGTTCTTC.

V gene TRBV6-4 combines with J gene TRBJ2-1, with 10 bases fitting TRBD2. This CDR3 has 15 amino acids. Germline V gene data show CDR1 as MRHNA and CDR2 as SNTAGT. The junction had 2 bases not matched to a gene; V was cut back by 5 bases and J by 1 base. In DNA, the CDR3 is TGTGCCAGCAGTCCTAGCGGGAGTTCCTACAATGAGCAGTTCTTC. The encoded protein is CASSPSGSSYNEQFF.

The chain is built from TRBV4-3 and TRBJ2-1, with TRBD1 as a possible D gene (5 bases). Looked up from germline, CDR1 is LGHNA and CDR2 is YSLEER. V lost 1 base and J 6 bases, leaving 10 bases between the germline ends. CDR3 length equals 14 residues. The CDR3 DNA is TGCGCCAGCAGCCAAGGGGTGGGGCTCAATGAGCAGTTCTTC. This gives the protein CASSQGVGLNEQFF.

V and J are TRBV7-6 and TRBJ2-5; 7 bases fit TRBD2. The germline V gene has CDR1 SGHVS and CDR2 FNYEAQ. This CDR3 region has 15 residues. The V gene end was trimmed by 5 bases and the J gene end by 2 bases; junction bases not matched to a gene: 8. The DNA of the CDR3 is TGTGCCAGCAGCCACATAGGCGGGGGTCAAGAGACCCAGTACTTC. Encoded protein: CASSHIGGGQETQYF.

This chain uses TRBV5-1 with TRBJ2-3, with TRBD2 matching over 12 bases. The CDR3 is 16 amino acids. The ends lost 5 bases at V and 0 bases at J; junction bases unmatched: 4. The germline V gene encodes CDR1 SGHRS and CDR2 YFSETQ. The CDR3 coding sequence is TGCGCCAGCAGGTTTACTAGCGGGGGGAGCACAGATACGCAGTATTTT. Its translation: CASRFTSGGSTDTQYF.

This chain links TRBV6-5 with TRBJ1-6, with D tentatively TRBD1 (5 bases). The CDR3 is 14 amino acids. V gave up 6 bases and J gave up 10 bases, with 16 bases separating them. In germline, CDR1 is MNHEY, CDR2 SVGAGI. The CDR3 here is CASRGEGRGSPLHF. The CDR3 coding sequence is TGTGCCAGCAGGGGGGAGGGTCGGGGGTCACCCCTCCACTTT.

This chain uses TRBV4-3 with TRBJ1-1; TRBD1 is a possible D gene (6 bases). Trimming removed 4 bases at V and 0 bases at J, with 9 bases between. Per the germline V gene, CDR1 is LGHNA and CDR2 is YSLEER. This CDR3 is 14 amino acids long. As DNA, the CDR3 is TGCGCCAGCAGCCCGGACAGCTTGAACACTGAAGCTTTCTTT. Translating it yields CASSPDSLNTEAFF.

The chain carries TRBV18 and TRBJ1-2; TRBD1 is a possible D gene (5 bases). CDR3 length: 15 amino acids. Germline CDR1 KGHSH, CDR2 LQKENI. Between the trimmed V and J ends, which lost 0 bases and 4 bases, there was a span of 12 bases. Here the CDR3 reads CASSPPSGRSYGYTF. The CDR3 DNA sequence: TGTGCCAGCTCACCACCTTCAGGGAGGAGCTATGGCTACACCTTC.

The gene calls are TRBV5-1 and TRBJ2-5; the match to TRBD2 covers 11 bases. The V gene's germline CDR1 is SGHRS and CDR2 YFSETQ. After removal of 7 bases from V and 3 bases from J, the junction contained 2 bases not matched to a gene. The CDR3 has 13 amino acids. Here the CDR3 DNA reads TGCGCCAGCTCGGGACTAGCGGAAGAGACCCAGTACTTC. Translating gives CASSGLAEETQYF. The full variable domain, completed using reference TRBV5-1 and TRBJ2-5, is KAGVTQTPRYLIKTRGQQVTLSCSPISGHRSVSWYQQTPGQGLQFLFEYFSETQRNKGNFPGRFSGRQFSNSRSEMNVSTLELGDSALYLCASSGLAEETQYFGPGTRLLVL.

The chain has TRBV7-9 and TRBJ2-1; TRBD2 matches 11 bases. The J segment lost 8 bases and the V segment lost 3 bases, leaving 3 bases of the junction unmatched. The germline V gene encodes CDR1 SEHNR and CDR2 FQNEAQ (reference sequence). This CDR3 is 14 amino acids long. The CDR3 reads CASSFSGRGDEQFF. The CDR3 nucleotides read TGTGCCAGCAGCTTTAGCGGGAGGGGCGATGAGCAGTTCTTC.

J is TRBJ2-7 and V is TRBV19, with D perhaps matching TRBD2 (6 bases). With 5 bases removed from V and 5 bases from J, the gap between germline ends came to 16 bases. This CDR3 contains 14 residues. CDR1 is LNHDA and CDR2 is SQIVND in the germline V gene (reference sequence). The CDR3 DNA reads TGTGCCAGTAGTGACCGGGACTCCCGCGACGAGCAGTACTTC. Amino acids: CASSDRDSRDEQYF.

The chain couples TRBV28 to TRBJ1-5, with a possible D match to TRBD1 (6 bases). CDR1 is MDHEN, CDR2 SYDVKM, per germline. The CDR3 runs 12 residues. Trimming cost V 6 bases and J 7 bases, with 10 bases left between them. CDR3 sequence (DNA): TGTGCCAGCAGGGGAACAGGGCAGCCCCAGCATTTT. Protein sequence: CASRGTGQPQHF.

V gene TRBV5-1 combines with J gene TRBJ2-3, with D tentatively TRBD2 (5 bases). Germline CDR1 SGHRS, CDR2 YFSETQ. V lost 4 bases and J 2 bases, leaving 8 bases between the germline ends. This CDR3 spans 13 amino acids. The CDR3 region has the DNA TGCGCCAGCAGCCCCGGGGACACAGATACGCAGTATTTT. This sequence encodes CASSPGDTDTQYF.

The chain has TRBV29-1 and TRBJ2-5; weak D call: TRBD2 (5 bases). The end of the DNA fits TRBJ2-7 better, so the J call may be wrong. Germline V lookup: CDR1 SQVTM, CDR2 ANQGSEA. The CDR3 length is 14 residues. The DNA for the CDR3 is TGCAGCGTTGATCGCGGCGGGTCCTCCTACGAGCAGTACTTC. This gives the protein CSVDRGGSSYEQYF.

V is TRBV5-1 and J is TRBJ2-7, with a tentative D call TRBD1 (6 bases). The CDR3 loop spans 15 amino acids. Trimming left V 2 bases short and J 2 bases short, with 14 bases between. Per germline, CDR1 SGHRS and CDR2 YFSETQ. The CDR3 protein is CASSFSAGAAYEQYF. CDR3 DNA sequence: TGCGCCAGCAGCTTTTCTGCAGGGGCGGCCTACGAGCAGTACTTC.